These 30 T cell receptor beta chains originate from one sample sequenced in a study of blood T cell repertoires in COVID-19. TCRdb's copy holds only in-frame clones and misses some; the assay was immunoSEQ multiplex PCR. The sample lists about 200,000 clones; about 86% were seen once. What was sequenced was PBMCs or T cells enriched from blood (not recorded which). The receptors stem from a woman in her thirties or forties in a cohort exposed to, infected with or recovered from COVID-19 (not recorded which).

The V gene is TRBV5-6, the J gene TRBJ2-7, with TRBD1 identical over 9 bases. The V and J ends lost 2 bases and 4 bases, in that order; junction bases with no gene match: 7. Germline CDR1 SGHDT, CDR2 YYEEEE. The CDR3 contains 15 residues. In nucleotides, the CDR3 is TGTGCCAGCAGCTTCGCCGGGACAGGGTTATACGAGCAGTACTTC. This sequence encodes CASSFAGTGLYEQYF.

This chain uses TRBV7-2 with TRBJ1-2, with a tentative D call TRBD1 (5 bases). V was shortened by 4 bases and J by 4 bases, with 16 bases between the two germline ends. Germline loops: CDR1 SGHTA, CDR2 FQGNSA. This CDR3 region has 15 residues. In DNA, the CDR3 is TGTGCCAGCAGCTATACCGACGGGGGAATCTATGGCTACACCTTC. Protein product: CASSYTDGGIYGYTF.

This rearrangement joins TRBV28 to TRBJ1-5; D might be TRBD1 (5 bases). CDR1 and CDR2 from the germline V gene are MDHEN and SYDVKM. The CDR3 contains 14 residues. V was shortened by 7 bases and J by 7 bases, with 17 bases between the two germline ends. The CDR3 loop reads CASNSRGIGQPQHF. The DNA of the CDR3 is TGTGCCAGCAATTCAAGGGGTATCGGCCAGCCCCAGCATTTT.

This chain uses TRBV13 with TRBJ2-1; D is possibly TRBD2 (7 bases). The CDR3 contains 15 residues. Trimming pared 2 bases from V and 4 bases from J, leaving 12 bases between. Germline loops: CDR1 PRHDT, CDR2 FYEKMQ (reference sequence). This CDR3 is CASSLSAGHYNEQFF. The CDR3 bases are TGTGCCAGCAGCTTATCAGCGGGACATTACAATGAGCAGTTCTTC.

This clone was recorded once. The chain couples TRBV16 to TRBJ1-1, with 9 bases identical to TRBD1. Germline lookup yields CDR1 KGHSY and CDR2 FQNENV. The CDR3 covers 14 residues. Trimming took 4 bases from V and 4 from J; bases not matched to a gene: 4. The CDR3 DNA reads TGTGCCAGCAGCCGCGACAGGGGGTTCACTGAAGCTTTCTTT. It codes for CASSRDRGFTEAFF. The variable domain in full, with the rest retrieved from reference TRBV16 and TRBJ1-1, is GEEVAQTPKHLVRGEGQKAKLYCAPIKGHSYVFWYQQVLKNEFKFLISFQNENVFDETGMPKERFSAKCLPNSPCSLEIQATKLEDSAVYFCASSRDRGFTEAFFGQGTRLTVV.

The rearrangement joins TRBV27 to TRBJ1-5; 7 nucleotides align to TRBD1. Looked up from germline, CDR1 is MNHEY and CDR2 is SMNVEV (reference sequence). CDR3 length: 15 amino acids. After removal of 6 bases from V and 2 bases from J, the junction contained 7 bases not matched to a gene. CDR3 region: CASSSKGQRNQPQHF. For the CDR3, the DNA is TGTGCCAGCAGCTCTAAGGGACAGCGCAATCAGCCCCAGCATTTT.

This clone was detected once. The chain uses TRBV27 and TRBJ2-2; 7 bases are a match to TRBD2. The CDR3 runs to 15 residues. Germline CDR1 and CDR2: MNHEY and SMNVEV (reference sequence). V was pared by 1 base and J by 1 base, with 0 bases of the junction left unmatched. CDR3 loop: CASSLWGGNTGELFF. DNA of the CDR3: TGTGCCAGCAGTTTATGGGGGGGGAACACCGGGGAGCTGTTTTTT.

The genes are TRBV10-1 and TRBJ1-2, with D possibly TRBD1 on 6 matching bases. CDR1 WNHNN and CDR2 SYGVQD come from the germline V gene (reference sequence). This CDR3 spans 13 amino acids. Trimming cost V 0 bases and J 4 bases, with 6 bases left between them. The CDR3, as DNA: TGCGCCAGCAGTGAGTCGGGGGCCTATGGCTACACCTTC. It is translated as CASSESGAYGYTF.

V and J are TRBV4-2 and TRBJ2-3, with D perhaps TRBD2 (6 bases). Trimming shortened V by 1 base and J by 2 bases, and 10 bases separated the two germline ends. This CDR3 is built from 15 residues. CDR1 LGHNA and CDR2 YNFKEQ come from the germline V gene. The CDR3 here is CASSQGRGTTDTQYF. CDR3 nucleotide sequence: TGTGCCAGCAGCCAAGGCCGCGGGACCACAGATACGCAGTATTTT.

The genes are TRBV9 and TRBJ2-7, with unresolved D. Trimming took 0 bases from V and 4 from J, leaving 11 bases between them. The CDR3 runs 14 residues. CDR1 SGDLS and CDR2 YYNGEE come from the germline V gene. CDR3 in DNA: TGTGCCAGCAGCGTAGCCGGTGACAAATACGAGCAGTACTTC. Encoded protein: CASSVAGDKYEQYF.

The rearrangement links TRBV6-5 to TRBJ1-2; D is possibly TRBD1 (5 bases). The V and J ends lost 9 bases and 2 bases respectively, with 10 bases between them. Germline CDR1 MNHEY, CDR2 SVGAGI. The length of the CDR3 is 12 residues. DNA of the CDR3: TGTGCCAGACTGGGGCAGAACTATGGCTACACCTTC. Translated: CARLGQNYGYTF.

This clone was recorded only once. The rearrangement uses TRBV27 and TRBJ1-2; D unresolved. The CDR3 totals 14 residues. V dropped 2 bases and J dropped 4 bases, with 11 bases sitting between them. Germline CDR1 MNHEY, CDR2 SMNVEV (reference sequence). The CDR3 spells CASSLHASVYGYTF. The CDR3 region has the DNA TGTGCCAGCAGTTTACATGCCTCAGTCTATGGCTACACCTTC.

The CDR3 reads CASSPYRQGWNTEAFF. The CDR3 DNA reads as TGTGCCAGCAGCCCCTATCGACAGGGTTGGAACACTGAAGCTTTCTTT. The genes are TRBV7-9 and TRBJ1-1; 7 nucleotides agree with TRBD1. The CDR3 length is 16 residues. Germline V CDR1 and CDR2: SEHNR, FQNEAQ (reference sequence). V dropped 5 bases and J dropped 1; count of bases not matched to a gene: 10.

The V gene is TRBV10-3, the J gene TRBJ1-2; possibly TRBD1 for D (5 bases). There are 13 residues in the CDR3. V was trimmed by 0 bases and J by 11 bases, leaving 13 bases between them. Germline CDR1 ENHRY, CDR2 SYGVKD. CDR3 DNA: TGTGCCATCAGTGAGTCGAGCTGGGGCCGGTACACCTTC. This sequence encodes CAISESSWGRYTF.

The rearrangement links TRBV13 to TRBJ2-7, with a tentative D call TRBD2 (5 bases). Germline assignment: CDR1 PRHDT and CDR2 FYEKMQ (reference sequence). Trimming shortened V by 5 bases and J by 0 bases, and 11 bases separated the two germline ends. The length of the CDR3 is 14 residues. In nucleotides, the CDR3 is TGTGCCAGCAGCACGACCGGGATCTCCTACGAGCAGTACTTC. As protein: CASSTTGISYEQYF. Variable domain in full (rest from reference TRBV13 and TRBJ2-7): AAGVIQSPRHLIKEKRETATLKCYPIPRHDTVYWYQQGPGQDPQFLISFYEKMQSDKGSIPDRFSAQQFSDYHSELNMSSLELGDSALYFCASSTTGISYEQYFGPGTRLTVT.

The chain joins TRBV2 to TRBJ2-6; no clear D. Trimming took off 1 base at V and 3 bases at J, with 13 bases between the two ends. CDR3 length equals 17 residues. CDR1 is SNHLY, CDR2 FYNNEI, per germline. This chain's CDR3 is CASSEGMGPSGANVLTF. CDR3 nucleotides: TGTGCCAGCAGTGAAGGGATGGGCCCAAGTGGGGCCAACGTCCTGACTTTC.

V gene TRBV19 combines with J gene TRBJ2-7; 11 bases fit TRBD1. Looked up from germline, CDR1 is LNHDA and CDR2 is SQIVND (reference sequence). The CDR3 runs 15 residues. V lost 5 bases, J lost 3 bases, and 6 bases stayed unmatched. CDR3: CASSGTGGSLYEQYF. The CDR3 nucleotides are TGTGCCAGTAGTGGGACAGGGGGTTCTCTCTACGAGCAGTACTTC. The full variable domain, completed using reference TRBV19 and TRBJ2-7, is DGGITQSPKYLFRKEGQNVTLSCEQNLNHDAMYWYRQDPGQGLRLIYYSQIVNDFQKGDIAEGYSVSREKKESFPLTVTSAQKNPTAFYLCASSGTGGSLYEQYFGPGTRLTVT.

The rearrangement uses TRBV10-1 and TRBJ1-6; TRBD1 agrees at 7 bases. After removal of 2 bases from V and 7 bases from J, the junction contained 8 bases not matched to a gene. The CDR3 spans 16 residues. Germline-derived CDR1 and CDR2 are WNHNN and SYGVQD (reference sequence). DNA for the CDR3: TGCGCCAGCAGTGAGGCCCGGACAGGAGGGAATTCACCCCTCCACTTT. Its protein product is CASSEARTGGNSPLHF.

This clone was seen more than once but under ten times. The chain joins TRBV7-8 to TRBJ1-4; possibly TRBD1 for D (6 bases). This CDR3 is 17 amino acids long. V gave up 5 bases and J gave up 3 bases, with 19 bases separating them. Per germline, CDR1 SGHVS and CDR2 FQNEAQ. CDR3 bases: TGTGCCAGCAGCCCCCGGCGGGGGCCTGCGGCTAATGAAAAACTGTTTTTT. It yields the protein CASSPRRGPAANEKLFF.

This clone was counted between two and nine times. The chain uses TRBV24-1 and TRBJ2-1; 8 positions agree with TRBD2. This CDR3 is built from 16 residues. After removal of 0 bases from V and 12 bases from J, the junction contained 12 bases not matched to a gene. Germline CDR1 reads KGHDR; CDR2 reads SFDVKD. CDR3 amino acids: CATSDLFPGGPIGQFF. The CDR3, as DNA: TGTGCCACCAGTGATTTGTTTCCGGGGGGGCCGATCGGGCAGTTCTTC.

The gene calls are TRBV29-1 and TRBJ2-3, with TRBD2 identical over 11 bases. There are 15 residues in the CDR3. Germline V gene lookup returns CDR1 SQVTM and CDR2 ANQGSEA. J gave up 0 bases and V 2 bases, and 1 base lay outside the gene matches. The CDR3: CSVESSGRSTDTQYF. In DNA, the CDR3 is TGCAGCGTTGAATCTAGCGGGAGGAGCACAGATACGCAGTATTTT.

This chain uses TRBV27 with TRBJ1-5, with 9 bases lining up with TRBD1. Per the germline V gene, CDR1 is MNHEY and CDR2 is SMNVEV (reference sequence). V shed 5 bases, J shed 6 bases, and the junction held 8 bases outside the gene matches. There are 15 residues in the CDR3. Written as DNA, the CDR3 is TGTGCCAGCAGTCCAACAGGGGGCGGAGGTCAGCCCCAGCATTTT. Protein sequence: CASSPTGGGGQPQHF.

This chain uses TRBV5-6 with TRBJ2-7; the match to TRBD1 covers 7 bases. V was pared by 0 bases and J by 5 bases, with 2 bases of the junction left unmatched. The germline V gene encodes CDR1 SGHDT and CDR2 YYEEEE. The CDR3 covers 13 residues. The CDR3 sequence: CASSLVQGDEQYF. In DNA form, the CDR3 reads TGTGCCAGCAGCTTGGTCCAGGGGGACGAGCAGTACTTC.

The rearrangement links TRBV2 to TRBJ2-7, with D maybe TRBD1 (7 bases). This CDR3 has 14 residues. V lost 6 bases, J lost 4 bases, and 16 bases lay in between. Germline V gives CDR1 SNHLY, CDR2 FYNNEI. The CDR3 protein is CASSRGDKGYEQYF. CDR3 nucleotide sequence: TGTGCCAGCAGCAGGGGGGATAAAGGTTACGAGCAGTACTTC. Together with reference TRBV2 and TRBJ2-7, the CDR3 gives the full variable domain: EPEVTQTPSHQVTQMGQEVILRCVPISNHLYFYWYRQILGQKVEFLVSFYNNEISEKSEIFDDQFSVERPDGSNFTLKIRSTKLEDSAMYFCASSRGDKGYEQYFGPGTRLTVT.

As regards this clone: Other DNA sequences in the sample encode the same CDR3. The V gene is TRBV6-5, the J gene TRBJ1-5, with 7 positions matching TRBD1. Germline CDR1 reads MNHEY; CDR2 reads SVGAGI. The CDR3 extends over 15 amino acids. V dropped 6 bases and J dropped 0; count of bases not matched to a gene: 5. CDR3 nucleotide sequence: TGTGCCAGCAGGGTCACAGGGGATAGCAATCAGCCCCAGCATTTT. Protein product: CASRVTGDSNQPQHF.

The V gene is TRBV4-2, the J gene TRBJ2-7, with 12 bases aligning to TRBD2. CDR3 size: 16 residues. CDR1 LGHNA and CDR2 YNFKEQ come from the germline V gene. The trim removed 1 base at V and 0 bases at J, leaving 1 base unmatched. The CDR3 region is CASSQVLAGGSYEQYF. The CDR3 DNA follows: TGTGCCAGCAGCCAAGTACTAGCGGGAGGCTCCTACGAGCAGTACTTC.

The chain combines TRBV7-9 with TRBJ1-2, with a weak D call TRBD1 (6 bases). This CDR3 region has 16 residues. V was shortened by 5 bases and J by 2 bases, with 18 bases between the two germline ends. Per the germline V gene, CDR1 is SEHNR and CDR2 is FQNEAQ (reference sequence). In DNA, the CDR3 is TGTGCCAGCAGCCCCGACGCAGGGGATAACAACTATGGCTACACCTTC. It codes for CASSPDAGDNNYGYTF.

The genes are TRBV10-3 and TRBJ1-1; TRBD1 matches at 8 bases. This CDR3 has 15 amino acids. Germline CDR1 and CDR2: ENHRY and SYGVKD. V trimming: 2 bases; J trimming: 1 base; junction bases outside the gene matches: 3. The CDR3 is CAISELGTGNTEAFF. The CDR3 DNA follows: TGTGCCATCAGTGAGCTTGGGACAGGGAACACTGAAGCTTTCTTT.

This rearrangement joins TRBV10-3 to TRBJ1-5; no firm D call. CDR1 and CDR2 from the germline V gene are ENHRY and SYGVKD. The V and J ends lost 6 bases and 0 bases respectively, with 6 bases between them. CDR3 length equals 13 residues. The CDR3 DNA follows: TGTGCCATCAGGGACTATAGCAATCAGCCCCAGCATTTT. It specifies CAIRDYSNQPQHF.

This clone was found once. This chain uses TRBV19 with TRBJ1-2; 8 positions agree with TRBD1. The CDR3 has 14 residues. V was clipped by 6 bases and J by 5 bases; unmatched bases: 8. CDR1 and CDR2 from the germline V gene are LNHDA and SQIVND (reference sequence). CDR3 nucleotide sequence: TGTGCCAGTAGCCTGAGGACAGGGACTTATGGCTACACCTTC. It is translated as CASSLRTGTYGYTF.